This T cell receptor beta chain was sequenced for a study of T cells in Graves' hyperthyroidism and ophthalmopathy. About the research overall: It was at initial diagnosis, before any treatment, that peripheral blood was collected.

Amplification yielded TCR beta CDR3 regions, with RNA transcripts as the source. Initially, a first-round RT-PCR of the TCR CDR3 employed the HTBI primer set. TCRdb reprocessed the multiplex PCR reads with MiXCR, giving one entry per CDR3 protein. The sample lists some 740,000 distinct CDR3 sequences; less than 15% were seen once. This clonotype was seen more than once but under ten times. It may be a read error: a sequence one base away is much more abundant. Source material: blood. This TCR was recovered from a woman aged 18-29 years with Graves' hyperthyroidism.

The CDR3 coding sequence is TGTGCCAGCAGCCACGATACGGGGGGCACTGAAGCTTTCTTT. This sequence encodes CASSHDTGGTEAFF. The chain is built from TRBV3-1 and TRBJ1-1; D possibly corresponds to TRBD1 (5 bases). Trimming left V 3 bases short and J 4 bases short, with 12 bases between. Germline V lookup: CDR1 LGHDT, CDR2 YNNKEL (reference sequence). The CDR3 consists of 14 residues. Filled out from reference TRBV3-1 and TRBJ1-1, the complete variable domain reads DTAVSQTPKYLVTQMGNDKSIKCEQNLGHDTMYWYKQDSKKFLKIMFSYNNKELIINETVPNRFSPKSPDKAHLNLHINSLELGDSAVYFCASSHDTGGTEAFFGQGTRLTVV.